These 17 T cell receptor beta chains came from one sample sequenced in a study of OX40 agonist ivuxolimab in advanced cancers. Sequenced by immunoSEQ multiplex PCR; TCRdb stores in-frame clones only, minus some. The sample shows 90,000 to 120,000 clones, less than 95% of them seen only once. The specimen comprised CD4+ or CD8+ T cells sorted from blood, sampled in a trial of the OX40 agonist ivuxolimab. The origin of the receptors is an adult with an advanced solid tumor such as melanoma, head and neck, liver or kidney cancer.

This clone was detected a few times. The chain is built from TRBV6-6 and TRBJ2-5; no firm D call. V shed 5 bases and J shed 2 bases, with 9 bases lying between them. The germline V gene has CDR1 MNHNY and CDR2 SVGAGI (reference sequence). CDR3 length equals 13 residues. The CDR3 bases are TGTGCCAGCAGTCGCAAAATACAAGAGACCCAGTACTTC. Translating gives CASSRKIQETQYF.

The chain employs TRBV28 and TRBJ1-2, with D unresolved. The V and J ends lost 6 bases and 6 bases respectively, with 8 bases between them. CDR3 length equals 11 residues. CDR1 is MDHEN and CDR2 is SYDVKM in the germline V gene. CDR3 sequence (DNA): TGTGCCAGCAGCGTTCATCATGGCTACACCTTC. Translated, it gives CASSVHHGYTF.

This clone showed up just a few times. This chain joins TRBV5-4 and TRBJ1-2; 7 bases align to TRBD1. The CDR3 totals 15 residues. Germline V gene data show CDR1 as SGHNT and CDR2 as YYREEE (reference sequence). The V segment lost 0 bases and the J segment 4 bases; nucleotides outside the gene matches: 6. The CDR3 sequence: CASSLALGDSYGYTF. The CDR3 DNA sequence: TGTGCCAGCAGCTTGGCCTTAGGGGACAGCTATGGCTACACCTTC.

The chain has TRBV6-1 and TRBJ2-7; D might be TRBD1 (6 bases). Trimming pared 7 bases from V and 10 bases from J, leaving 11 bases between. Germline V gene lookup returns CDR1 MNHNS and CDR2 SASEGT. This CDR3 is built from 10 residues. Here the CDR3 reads CASNSGHQYF. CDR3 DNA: TGTGCCAGCAATTCGGGACACCAGTACTTC.

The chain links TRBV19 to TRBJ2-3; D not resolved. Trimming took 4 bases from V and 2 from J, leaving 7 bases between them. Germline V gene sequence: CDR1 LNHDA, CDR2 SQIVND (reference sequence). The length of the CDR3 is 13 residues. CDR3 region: CASSTLDTDTQYF. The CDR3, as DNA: TGTGCCAGTAGTACTCTCGACACAGATACGCAGTATTTT.

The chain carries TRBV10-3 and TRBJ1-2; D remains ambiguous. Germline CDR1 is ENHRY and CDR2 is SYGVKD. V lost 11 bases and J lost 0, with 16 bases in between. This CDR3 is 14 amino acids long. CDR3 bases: TGTGCCTCGACCGGACTCTTAGCTAACTATGGCTACACCTTC. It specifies CASTGLLANYGYTF.

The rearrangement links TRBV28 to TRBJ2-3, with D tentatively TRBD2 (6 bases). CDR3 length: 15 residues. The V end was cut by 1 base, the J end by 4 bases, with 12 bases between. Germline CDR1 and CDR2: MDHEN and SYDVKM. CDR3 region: CASSLYGRVSDTQYF. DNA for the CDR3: TGTGCCAGCAGTTTATACGGGAGAGTTTCAGATACGCAGTATTTT.

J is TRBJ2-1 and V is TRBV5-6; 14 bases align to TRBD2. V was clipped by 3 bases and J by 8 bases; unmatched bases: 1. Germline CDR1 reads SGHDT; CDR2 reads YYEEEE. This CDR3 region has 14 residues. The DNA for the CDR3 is TGTGCCAGCAGCTCGGGACTAGCGGGAGATGAGCAGTTCTTC. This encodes CASSSGLAGDEQFF.

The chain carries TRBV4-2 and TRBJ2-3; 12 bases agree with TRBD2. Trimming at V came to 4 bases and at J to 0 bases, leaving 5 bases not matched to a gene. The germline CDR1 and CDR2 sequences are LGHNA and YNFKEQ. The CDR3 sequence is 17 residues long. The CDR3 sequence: CASSLRTSGESTDTQYF. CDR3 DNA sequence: TGTGCCAGCAGCCTCCGGACTAGCGGGGAGAGCACAGATACGCAGTATTTT.

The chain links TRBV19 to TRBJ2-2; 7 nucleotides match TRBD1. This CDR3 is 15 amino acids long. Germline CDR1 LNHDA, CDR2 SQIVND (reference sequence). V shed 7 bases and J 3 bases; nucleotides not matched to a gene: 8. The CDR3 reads CASTKGGADTGELFF. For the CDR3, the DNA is TGTGCCAGTACCAAAGGGGGCGCAGACACCGGGGAGCTGTTTTTT.

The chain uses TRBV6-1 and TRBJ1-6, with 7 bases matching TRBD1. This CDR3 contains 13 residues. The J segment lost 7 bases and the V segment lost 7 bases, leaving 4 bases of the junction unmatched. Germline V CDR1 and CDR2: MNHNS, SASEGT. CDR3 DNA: TGTGCCAGCACCGGGACAGCCAATTCACCCCTCCACTTT. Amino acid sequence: CASTGTANSPLHF.

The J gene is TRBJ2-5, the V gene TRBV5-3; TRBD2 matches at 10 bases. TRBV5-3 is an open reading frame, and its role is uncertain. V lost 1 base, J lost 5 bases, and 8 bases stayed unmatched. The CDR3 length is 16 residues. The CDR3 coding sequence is TGTGCCAGAAGCTTGCCTAGCGGGGGAGAGGACGAGACCCAGTACTTC. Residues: CARSLPSGGEDETQYF.

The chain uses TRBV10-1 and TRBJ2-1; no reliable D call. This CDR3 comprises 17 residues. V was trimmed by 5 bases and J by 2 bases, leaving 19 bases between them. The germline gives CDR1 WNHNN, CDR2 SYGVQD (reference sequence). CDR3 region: CASSSVPGAPTYNEQFF. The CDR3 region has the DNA TGCGCCAGCAGTTCCGTCCCCGGAGCGCCAACCTACAATGAGCAGTTCTTC.

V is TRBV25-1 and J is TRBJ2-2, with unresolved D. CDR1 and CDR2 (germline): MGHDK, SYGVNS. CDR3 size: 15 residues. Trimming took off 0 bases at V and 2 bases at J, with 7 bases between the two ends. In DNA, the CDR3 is TGTGCCAGCAGTGAATATAACAGAAACACCGGGGAGCTGTTTTTT. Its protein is CASSEYNRNTGELFF.

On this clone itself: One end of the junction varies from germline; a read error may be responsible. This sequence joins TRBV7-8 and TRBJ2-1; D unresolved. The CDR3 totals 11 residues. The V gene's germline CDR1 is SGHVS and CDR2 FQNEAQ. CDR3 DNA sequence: TGTGCCAGCAGCCCGAACTATGACCAGTTCTTC. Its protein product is CASSPNYDQFF.

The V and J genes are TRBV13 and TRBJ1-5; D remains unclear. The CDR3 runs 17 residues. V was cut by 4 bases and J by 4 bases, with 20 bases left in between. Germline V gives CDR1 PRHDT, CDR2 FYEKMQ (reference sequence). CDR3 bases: TGTGCCAGCAGCTCAAAAGCCCTCCCCAAGACAAATCAGCCCCAGCATTTT. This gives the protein CASSSKALPKTNQPQHF.

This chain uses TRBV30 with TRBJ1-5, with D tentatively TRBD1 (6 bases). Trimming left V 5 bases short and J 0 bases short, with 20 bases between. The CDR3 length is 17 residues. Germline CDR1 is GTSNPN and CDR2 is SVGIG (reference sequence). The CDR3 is CAWSPGRGMYSNQPQHF. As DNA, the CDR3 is TGTGCCTGGTCCCCGGGCAGGGGAATGTATAGCAATCAGCCCCAGCATTTT. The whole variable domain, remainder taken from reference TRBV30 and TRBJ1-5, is SQTIHQWPATLVQPVGSPLSLECTVEGTSNPNLYWYRQAAGRGLQLLFYSVGIGQISSEVPQNLSASRPQDRQFILSSKKLLLSDSGFYLCAWSPGRGMYSNQPQHFGDGTRLSIL.